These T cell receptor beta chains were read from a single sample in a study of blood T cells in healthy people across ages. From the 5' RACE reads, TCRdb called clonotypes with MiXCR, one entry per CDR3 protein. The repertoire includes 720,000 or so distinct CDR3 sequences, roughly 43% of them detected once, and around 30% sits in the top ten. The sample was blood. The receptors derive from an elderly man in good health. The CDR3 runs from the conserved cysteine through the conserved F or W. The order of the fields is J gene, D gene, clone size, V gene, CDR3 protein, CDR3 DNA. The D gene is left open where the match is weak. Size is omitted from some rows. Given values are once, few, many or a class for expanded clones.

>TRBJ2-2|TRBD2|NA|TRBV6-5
CASSYYRTSGSTGELFF
TGTGCCAGCAGTTACTATCGGACTAGCGGGAGCACCGGGGAGCTGTTTTTT
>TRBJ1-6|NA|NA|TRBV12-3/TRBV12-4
CASRLRGGLKLNSPLHF
TGTGCCAGCAGATTAAGAGGGGGACTCAAATTAAATTCACCCCTCCACTTT
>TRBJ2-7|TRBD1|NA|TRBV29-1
CSVEGSGGRYEQYF
TGCAGCGTTGAAGGTTCAGGGGGAAGGTACGAGCAGTACTTC
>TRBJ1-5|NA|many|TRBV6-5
CASSYPDRNSNQPQHF
TGTGCCAGCAGTTACCCCGACAGAAATAGCAATCAGCCCCAGCATTTT
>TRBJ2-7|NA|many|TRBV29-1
CSVVRGYEQYF
TGCAGCGTTGTGAGAGGGTACGAGCAGTACTTC
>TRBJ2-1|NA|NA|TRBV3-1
CASSRGTPTGEQFF
TGTGCCAGCAGCCGCGGGACTCCAACTGGGGAGCAGTTCTTC
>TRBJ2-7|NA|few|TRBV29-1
CSVVAASKKSYEQYF
TGCAGCGTTGTGGCCGCCTCTAAAAAATCTTACGAGCAGTACTTC
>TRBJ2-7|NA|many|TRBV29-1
CSVEGSGTTYEQYF
TGCAGCGTTGAAGGGTCGGGAACGACCTACGAGCAGTACTTC
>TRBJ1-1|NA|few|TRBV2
CASTGEWTTEAFF
TGTGCCAGCACTGGGGAATGGACCACTGAAGCTTTCTTT
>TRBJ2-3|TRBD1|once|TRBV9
CASSGGQGADTQYF
TGTGCCAGCAGCGGGGGGCAGGGGGCGGATACGCAGTATTTT
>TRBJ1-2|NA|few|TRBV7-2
CASSSDSHYGYTF
TGTGCCAGCAGCTCCGACAGCCACTATGGCTACACCTTC
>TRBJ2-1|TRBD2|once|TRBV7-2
CASSLEAGTSPNNEQFF
TGTGCCAGCAGCTTAGAAGCGGGGACCTCCCCAAACAATGAGCAGTTCTTC
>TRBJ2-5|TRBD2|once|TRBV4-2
CASSRSGTSYNEQYF
TGTGCCAGCAGCCGCTCCGGGACTAGCTACAATGAGCAGTACTTC
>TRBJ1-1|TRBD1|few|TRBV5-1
CASSLGGTETAEAFF
TGCGCCAGCAGCTTGGGGGGGACAGAAACCGCTGAAGCTTTCTTT
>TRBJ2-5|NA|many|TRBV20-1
CSAIYGQETQYF
TGCAGTGCTATCTACGGACAAGAGACCCAGTACTTC
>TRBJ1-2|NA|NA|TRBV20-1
CSASKQVADYGYTF
TGCAGTGCTAGTAAACAGGTGGCAGACTATGGCTACACCTTC
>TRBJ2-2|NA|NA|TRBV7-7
CASSPPLGQGNTGELFF
TGTGCTAGCAGCCCACCCCTGGGGCAGGGGAACACCGGGGAGCTGTTTTTT
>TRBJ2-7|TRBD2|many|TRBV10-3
CAISALAGGGGEQYF
TGTGCCATCAGTGCCCTAGCGGGAGGAGGCGGGGAGCAGTACTTC
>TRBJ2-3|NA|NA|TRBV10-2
CASGAPVQYF
TGCGCCAGCGGGGCGCCCGTACAGTATTTT
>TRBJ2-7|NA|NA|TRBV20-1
CSASLRSGREQYF
TGCAGTGCTAGTTTGCGTTCAGGGCGCGAGCAGTACTTC
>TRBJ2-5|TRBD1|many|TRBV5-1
CASSFRQGEETQYF
TGCGCCAGCAGCTTTAGGCAGGGGGAAGAGACCCAGTACTTC
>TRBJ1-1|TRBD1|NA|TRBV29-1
CSVVDRGVTEAFF
TGCAGCGTCGTCGACAGGGGAGTAACTGAAGCTTTCTTT
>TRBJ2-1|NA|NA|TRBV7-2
CASSLERAEYNVQFF
TGTGCCAGCAGCTTAGAAAGGGCAGAATACAATGTGCAGTTCTTC
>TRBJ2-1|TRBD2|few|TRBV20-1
CSTKLAGDRIYNEQFF
TGCAGTACCAAACTAGCGGGAGACAGAATCTACAATGAGCAGTTCTTC
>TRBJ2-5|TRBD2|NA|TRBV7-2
CASSSLGLAGETQYF
TGTGCCAGCAGCTCCCTGGGACTAGCGGGGGAGACCCAGTACTTC
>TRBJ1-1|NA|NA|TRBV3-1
CASSPHHRRTEEAFF
TGTGCCAGCAGCCCACACCACAGGAGAACAGAAGAAGCTTTCTTT
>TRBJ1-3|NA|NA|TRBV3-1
CASSRTLGSSSGNTIYF
TGTGCCAGCAGCCGCACCCTGGGCAGCAGCTCTGGAAACACCATATATTTT
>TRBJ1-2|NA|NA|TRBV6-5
CASRWARGYTF
TGTGCCAGCAGGTGGGCCAGAGGCTACACCTTC
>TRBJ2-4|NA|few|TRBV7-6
CASSPLFEGKNIQYF
TGTGCCAGCAGCCCCCTCTTTGAAGGCAAAAACATTCAGTACTTC
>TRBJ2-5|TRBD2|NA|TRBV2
CASSSGTSTETQYF
TGTGCCAGCAGCTCCGGGACTAGCACAGAGACCCAGTACTTC
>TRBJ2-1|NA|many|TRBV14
CASSQDFGEQFF
TGTGCCAGCAGCCAAGATTTCGGTGAGCAGTTCTTC
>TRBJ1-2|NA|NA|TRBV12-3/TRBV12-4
CASSSRGRLEDGYTF
TGTGCCAGCAGTTCCCGGGGCCGGTTGGAAGATGGCTACACCTTC
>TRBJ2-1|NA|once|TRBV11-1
CASSLGQLRGYEQFF
TGTGCCAGCAGCTTAGGACAGCTAAGGGGGTACGAGCAGTTCTTC
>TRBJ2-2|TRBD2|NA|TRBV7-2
CASSLTTTSGSAGELFF
TGTGCCAGCAGCTTAACGACGACTAGCGGGTCCGCCGGGGAGCTGTTTTTT
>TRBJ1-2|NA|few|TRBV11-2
CASSPNNNPRDTF
TGTGCCAGCAGCCCCAATAATAACCCACGGGACACCTTC
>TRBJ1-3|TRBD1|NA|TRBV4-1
CASSQSADRAGNTIYF
TGCGCCAGCAGCCAAAGCGCGGACAGGGCTGGAAACACCATATATTTT
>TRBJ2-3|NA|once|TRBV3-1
CASSQNQPGRYAYF
TGTGCCAGCAGCCAAAACCAGCCCGGGAGATACGCGTATTTT
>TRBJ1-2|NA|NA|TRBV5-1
CASSLEGPLGTSLEGYTF
TGCGCCAGCAGCTTGGAGGGCCCGTTGGGGACCTCTTTGGAGGGCTACACCTTC
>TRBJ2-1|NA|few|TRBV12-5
CASGLAFGSITNEQFF
TGTGCTAGTGGTTTGGCTTTTGGCAGTATTACAAATGAGCAGTTCTTC
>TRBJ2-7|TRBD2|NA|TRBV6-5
CASRKGGTSSYEQYF
TGTGCCAGCAGAAAGGGAGGGACGAGCTCCTACGAGCAGTACTTC
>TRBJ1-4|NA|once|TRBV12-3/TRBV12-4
CASSSFIGPSGTKEKLFF
TGTGCCAGCAGTTCCTTTATTGGTCCCAGCGGAACTAAGGAAAAACTGTTTTTT
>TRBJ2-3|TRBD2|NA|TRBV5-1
CASISGSPDGTQYF
TGCGCCAGCATTAGCGGGAGTCCCGACGGCACGCAGTATTTT